This is a list of T cell receptor beta chains from one sample in a study of cytotoxic CD8 clonotypes in ibrutinib-treated CLL. The protocol was immunoSEQ multiplex PCR, while the TCRdb copy is restricted to in-frame clones and leaves out a portion. This table has 45,000 or so clones, over 60% appearing once. Material: PBMCs, obtained after 12 months of ibrutinib treatment. These TCRs come from a human donor with chronic lymphocytic leukemia. The CDR3 runs from the conserved cysteine through the conserved F or W. Each record gives: J gene, V gene, D gene, clone size, CDR3 DNA, CDR3 protein. A D gene is named only where the DNA matches it firmly. Clone size is shown for a subset of rows, as once, few, many or a class of expanded clone.

>TRBJ2-7|TRBV4-1|TRBD2|NA
TGCGCCAGCAGCCACCTAGCGGGAGGAACCTCCTACGAGCAGTACTTC
CASSHLAGGTSYEQYF
>TRBJ2-1|TRBV9|NA|few
TGTGCCAGCAGCGTAGAGGTGGGAGGCTCTAACAATGAGCAGTTCTTC
CASSVEVGGSNNEQFF
>TRBJ2-5|TRBV19|TRBD2|NA
TGTGCCAGTAGTATAGGGGGACTAGCGGGCCAAGAGACCCAGTACTTC
CASSIGGLAGQETQYF
>TRBJ2-4|TRBV28|TRBD2|NA
TGTGCCAGCAGACTCCACGGGGAGGGCATTCAGTACTTC
CASRLHGEGIQYF
>TRBJ1-5|TRBV19|TRBD1|NA
TGTGCCAGTAGACCCGGACAGGCCTTGGGTCAGCCCCAGCATTTT
CASRPGQALGQPQHF
>TRBJ2-1|TRBV4-3|NA|few
TGCGCCAGCAGCCAAGCCGACTTGTCCAATGAGCAGTTCTTC
CASSQADLSNEQFF
>TRBJ1-2|TRBV6-4|NA|NA
TGTGCCAGCAGCTATCTCCCCGGCAACTATGGCTACACCTTC
CASSYLPGNYGYTF
>TRBJ1-2|TRBV11-2|NA|NA
TGTGCCAGCAGCACTCGACTCCAGCTAAACTATGGCTACACCTTC
CASSTRLQLNYGYTF
>TRBJ2-1|TRBV5-1|TRBD2|NA
TGCGCCAGCAGCTCTTGGAAGGGACTAGCCCACAATGAGCAGTTCTTC
CASSSWKGLAHNEQFF
>TRBJ1-5|TRBV6-5|NA|NA
TGTGCCAGCAGTTACCTCCAGGGTCAGCCCCAGCATTTT
CASSYLQGQPQHF
>TRBJ1-2|TRBV28|NA|NA
TGTGCCAGCAGTCTTCACGGAGGGTTCTATGGCTACACCTTC
CASSLHGGFYGYTF
>TRBJ2-7|TRBV19|NA|NA
TGTGCCAGTAGTAAGTTCTCCGGCAGTAGATCCGAGCAGTACTTC
CASSKFSGSRSEQYF
>TRBJ1-2|TRBV30|NA|NA
TGTGCCTGGAGTGTACATAAAGGAGTCAGAGGTTCGGGGGGCTACACCTTC
CAWSVHKGVRGSGGYTF
>TRBJ1-1|TRBV21-1|NA|NA
TGTGCCAGCAGCAAAGAGCGGGGGCTAATGATGAACACTGAAGCTTTCTTT
CASSKERGLMMNTEAFF
>TRBJ2-1|TRBV6-5|TRBD2|NA
TGTGCCAGCAGTTATGCCGGACTAGCGAGTAACAATGAGCAGTTCTTC
CASSYAGLASNNEQFF